Presented here are 5 T cell receptor beta chains from one specimen sequenced in a study of blood T cell repertoires in COVID-19. TCRdb keeps only in-frame clones here, not all; method: immunoSEQ multiplex PCR. The top ten hold around 2.1% of the sample, which has 300,000 to 350,000 clones, 87% seen once. Sequenced material: peripheral blood. These receptors originate from a man younger than 35 with active or convalescent COVID-19.

The J gene is TRBJ2-7, the V gene TRBV19; D perhaps matches TRBD2 (5 bases). The germline V gene encodes CDR1 LNHDA and CDR2 SQIVND (reference sequence). The V end was cut by 3 bases, the J end by 6 bases, with 18 bases between. CDR3 length equals 15 residues. The chain's CDR3 is CASSIPPQRWCEQYF. In DNA, the CDR3 is TGTGCCAGTAGTATCCCGCCGCAGCGGTGGTGCGAGCAGTACTTC.

The chain combines TRBV3-1 (or the pseudogene TRBV3-2) with TRBJ1-2; tentatively, D is TRBD1 (5 bases). The CDR3 extends over 14 amino acids. Trimming removed 2 bases from V and 1 base from J, with 8 bases in between. Per germline, CDR1 LGHDT and CDR2 YNNKEL (reference sequence). The DNA for the CDR3 is TGTGCCAGCAGCCAAACCCAGGGTAACTATGGCTACACCTTC. It translates to CASSQTQGNYGYTF.

This chain connects TRBV5-1 to TRBJ2-3, with D possibly matching TRBD1 (6 bases). This CDR3 spans 13 amino acids. V gave up 10 bases and J gave up 4 bases, with 16 bases separating them. CDR1 and CDR2 from the germline V gene are SGHRS and YFSETQ. The CDR3 DNA is TGCGCCTGCAACAGGGAGTGGGCAGATACGCAGTATTTT. Residues: CACNREWADTQYF. The whole variable domain, filled in from reference TRBV5-1 and TRBJ2-3, reads KAGVTQTPRYLIKTRGQQVTLSCSPISGHRSVSWYQQTPGQGLQFLFEYFSETQRNKGNFPGRFSGRQFSNSRSEMNVSTLELGDSALYLCACNREWADTQYFGPGTRLTVL.

This rearrangement joins TRBV6-5 to TRBJ1-4; D is perhaps TRBD1 (6 bases). The CDR3 has 15 amino acids. Germline V gene lookup returns CDR1 MNHEY and CDR2 SVGAGI. Trimming cost V 2 bases and J 8 bases, with 15 bases left between them. The CDR3 here is CASSYSRQRGEKLFF. The CDR3 nucleotides read TGTGCCAGCAGTTACAGTAGGCAGAGGGGGGAAAAACTGTTTTTT.

The chain employs TRBV7-6 and TRBJ2-7; 9 bases align to TRBD1. The CDR3 covers 16 residues. With V trimmed by 5 bases and J by 0 bases, 8 bases remained unmatched. CDR1 SGHVS and CDR2 FNYEAQ come from the germline V gene. CDR3 loop: CASSPQGATSSYEQYF. Written as DNA, the CDR3 is TGTGCCAGCAGCCCACAGGGGGCGACTTCCTCCTACGAGCAGTACTTC.